This note documents a single T cell receptor beta chain sequence. The data originate from a study of cytomegalovirus exposure and HLA in healthy donors. Study overall: Early released data comprised 80 million to 90 million unique TCRs from HLA-typed donors.

PCR employed 60 Vbeta and 13 Jbeta primers. The table came from immunoSEQ multiplex PCR; TCRdb's copy has only in-frame clones and leaves some out. Here the sample spans approximately 40,000 clones, roughly 82% being singletons. The CDR3 is made up of 15 amino acids. Looked up from germline, CDR1 is SGHKS and CDR2 is YYEKEE (reference sequence). Trimming cost V 4 bases and J 10 bases; bases outside gene matches: 17. The chain employs TRBV5-5 and TRBJ2-7; 7 bases are shared with TRBD1. The sample was PBMCs. The source of this sequence is a woman in her late teens or twenties in good health and CMV-seropositive. In nucleotides, the CDR3 is TGTGCCAGCAGCCTCGACAGGGCCGGGTCTAGGGACCAGTACTTC. Residues: CASSLDRAGSRDQYF.